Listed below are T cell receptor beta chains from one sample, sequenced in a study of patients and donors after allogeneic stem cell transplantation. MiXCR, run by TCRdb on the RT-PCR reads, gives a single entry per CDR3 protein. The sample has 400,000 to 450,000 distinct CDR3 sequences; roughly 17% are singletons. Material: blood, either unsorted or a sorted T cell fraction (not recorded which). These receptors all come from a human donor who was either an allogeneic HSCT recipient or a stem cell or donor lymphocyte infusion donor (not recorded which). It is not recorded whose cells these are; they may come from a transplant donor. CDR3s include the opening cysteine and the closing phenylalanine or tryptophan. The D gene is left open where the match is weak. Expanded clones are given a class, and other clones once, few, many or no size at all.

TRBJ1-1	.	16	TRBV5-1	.	TGCGCCAGCAGCTTGGTCGGCAGAAGTAAGAACACTGAAGCTTTCTTT	CASSLVGRSKNTEAFF
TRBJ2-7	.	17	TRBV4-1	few	TGCGCCAGCAGCCAAGTCATTCCCTCGACAGCAGCCTACGAGCAGTACTTC	CASSQVIPSTAAYEQYF
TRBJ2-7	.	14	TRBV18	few	TGTGCCAGCTCACAACAAACTCGAGCCTACGAGCAGTACTTC	CASSQQTRAYEQYF
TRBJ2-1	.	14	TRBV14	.	TGTGCCAGCAGCCAAGATCTCGGCGGGATTGAGCAGTTCTTC	CASSQDLGGIEQFF
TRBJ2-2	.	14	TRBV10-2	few	TGCGCCAGCAGTGAATATCCCAACACCGGGGAGCTGTTTTTT	CASSEYPNTGELFF
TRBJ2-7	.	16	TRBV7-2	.	TGTGCCAGCAGCTTAAGGGGCCTTGCTACCTCCTACGAGCAGTACTTC	CASSLRGLATSYEQYF
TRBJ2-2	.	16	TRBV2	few	TGTGCCAGCAGTGAAGGGTCGGGACGGAACACCGGGGAGCTGTTTTTT	CASSEGSGRNTGELFF
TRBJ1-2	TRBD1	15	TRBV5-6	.	TGTGCCAGCAGCTTGGTGGGACAGCCAAACTATGGCTACACCTTC	CASSLVGQPNYGYTF
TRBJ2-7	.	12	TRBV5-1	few	TGCGCCAGCAGCTTGGAGGGGAGCGAGCAGTACTTC	CASSLEGSEQYF
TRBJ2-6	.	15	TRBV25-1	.	TGTGCCAGCAGTGAAATGGTCGGGTGGGCCAACGTCCTGACTTTC	CASSEMVGWANVLTF
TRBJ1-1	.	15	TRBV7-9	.	TGTGCCAGCAGCTTAGCGAGTGGTGGGCAGACTGAAGCTTTCTTT	CASSLASGGQTEAFF
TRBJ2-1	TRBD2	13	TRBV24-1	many	TGTGCCGCTTCCGGGACTAGGACCAATGAGCAGTTCTTC	CAASGTRTNEQFF
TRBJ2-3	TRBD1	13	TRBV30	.	TGTGCCTGGACAGGGGGCAGCCCAGATACGCAGTATTTT	CAWTGGSPDTQYF
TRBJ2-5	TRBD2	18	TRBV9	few	TGTGCCAGCAGCGTAGCTAGCGGGGGGCTCGGATTACAAGAGACCCAGTACTTC	CASSVASGGLGLQETQYF
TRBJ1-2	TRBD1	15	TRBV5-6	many	TGTGCCAGCAGCGTGGTGACAGGGAAATACTATGGCTACACCTTC	CASSVVTGKYYGYTF
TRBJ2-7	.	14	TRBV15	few	TGTGCCACCAGCAGAGATCCTGGTTCCTACGAGCAGTACTTC	CATSRDPGSYEQYF
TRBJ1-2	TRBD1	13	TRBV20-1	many	TGCAGTGCTCATAAGGAGGGGGCGGGTGGCTACACCTTC	CSAHKEGAGGYTF
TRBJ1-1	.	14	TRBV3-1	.	TGTGCCAGCAGCCAAGCACAGATGAACACTGAAGCTTTCTTT	CASSQAQMNTEAFF
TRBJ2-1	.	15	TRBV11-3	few	TGTGCCAGCAGCTTTATCGGGAGAGGGTACAATGAGCAGTTCTTC	CASSFIGRGYNEQFF
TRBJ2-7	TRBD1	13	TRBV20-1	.	TGCAGTGCCCGCGGGACAGGGTACGACGAGCAGTACTTC	CSARGTGYDEQYF
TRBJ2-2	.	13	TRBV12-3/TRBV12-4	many	TGTGCCAGCAGTTTATTGGGTAGGGGGGAGCTGTTTTTT	CASSLLGRGELFF
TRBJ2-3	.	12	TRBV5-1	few	TGCGCCAGCAGCTCACAGCGGGATACGCAGTATTTT	CASSSQRDTQYF
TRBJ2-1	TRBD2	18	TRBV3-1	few	TGTGCCAGCAGCCACCGGGCAGCGGGAGCATCGTCCTACAATGAGCAGTTCTTC	CASSHRAAGASSYNEQFF
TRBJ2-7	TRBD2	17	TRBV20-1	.	TGCAGTGCTAGGGGGACTAGCGGGAGAATGAGTCCCCACGAGCAGTACTTC	CSARGTSGRMSPHEQYF
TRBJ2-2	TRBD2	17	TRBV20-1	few	TGCAGTGCTAGAGTTCCGAGCGGGGAAGAGTACACCGGGGAGCTGTTTTTT	CSARVPSGEEYTGELFF
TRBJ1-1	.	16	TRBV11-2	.	TGTGCCAGCAGCTCCACAAGGGGACCTAAGGGCACTGAAGCTTTCTTT	CASSSTRGPKGTEAFF
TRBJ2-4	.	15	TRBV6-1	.	TGTGCCAGCAGCTCCCAGGGGATTGGCAAAAACATTCAGTACTTC	CASSSQGIGKNIQYF
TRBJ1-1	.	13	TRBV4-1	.	TGCGCCAGCAGCCAAGTTTTGGAGGGGAGAGCTTTCTTT	CASSQVLEGRAFF
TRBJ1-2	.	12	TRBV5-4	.	TGTGCCAGCAGCTCGGGGGACAAAGGCTACACCTTC	CASSSGDKGYTF